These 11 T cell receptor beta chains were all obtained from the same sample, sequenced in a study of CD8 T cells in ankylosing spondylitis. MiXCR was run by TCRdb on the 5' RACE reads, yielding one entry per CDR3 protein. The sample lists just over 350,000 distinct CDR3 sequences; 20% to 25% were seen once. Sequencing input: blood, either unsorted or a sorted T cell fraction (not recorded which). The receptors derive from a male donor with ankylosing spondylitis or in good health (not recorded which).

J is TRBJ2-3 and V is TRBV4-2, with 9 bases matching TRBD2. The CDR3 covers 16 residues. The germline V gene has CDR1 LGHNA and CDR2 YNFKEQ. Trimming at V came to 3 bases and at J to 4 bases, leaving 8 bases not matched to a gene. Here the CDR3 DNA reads TGTGCCAGCAGCCAGATCAGCGGGGGGACCCCAGATACGCAGTATTTT. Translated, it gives CASSQISGGTPDTQYF.

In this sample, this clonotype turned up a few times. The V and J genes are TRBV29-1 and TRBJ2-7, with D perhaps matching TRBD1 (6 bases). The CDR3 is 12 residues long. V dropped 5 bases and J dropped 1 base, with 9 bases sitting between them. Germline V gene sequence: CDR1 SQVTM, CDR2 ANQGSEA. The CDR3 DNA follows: TGCAGCGTTTTGACAGGATCCTACGAGCAGTACTTC. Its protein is CSVLTGSYEQYF.

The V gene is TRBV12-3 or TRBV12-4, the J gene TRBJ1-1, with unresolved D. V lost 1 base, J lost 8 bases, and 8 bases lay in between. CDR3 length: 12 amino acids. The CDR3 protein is CASSLGAPEAFF. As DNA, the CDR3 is TGTGCCAGCAGTTTAGGGGCGCCCGAAGCTTTCTTT.

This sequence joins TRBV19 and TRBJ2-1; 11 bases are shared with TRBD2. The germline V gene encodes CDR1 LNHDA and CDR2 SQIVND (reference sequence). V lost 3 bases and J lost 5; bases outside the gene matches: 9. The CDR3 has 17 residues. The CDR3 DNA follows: TGTGCCAGTAGTATCCCTAGCGGGGGGACCCACGACAATGAGCAGTTCTTC. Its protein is CASSIPSGGTHDNEQFF.

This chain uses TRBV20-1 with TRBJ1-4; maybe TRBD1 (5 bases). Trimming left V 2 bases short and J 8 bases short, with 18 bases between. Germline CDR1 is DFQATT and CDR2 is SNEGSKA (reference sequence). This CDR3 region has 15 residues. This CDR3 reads CSARYPEREGEKLFF. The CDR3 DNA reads TGCAGTGCTAGATACCCTGAAAGAGAGGGGGAAAAACTGTTTTTT.

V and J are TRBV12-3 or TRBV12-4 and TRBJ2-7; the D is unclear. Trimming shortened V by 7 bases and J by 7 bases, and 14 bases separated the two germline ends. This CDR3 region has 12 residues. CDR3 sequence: CASTAIPGEQYF. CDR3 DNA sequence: TGTGCCAGCACCGCGATCCCCGGGGAGCAGTACTTC.

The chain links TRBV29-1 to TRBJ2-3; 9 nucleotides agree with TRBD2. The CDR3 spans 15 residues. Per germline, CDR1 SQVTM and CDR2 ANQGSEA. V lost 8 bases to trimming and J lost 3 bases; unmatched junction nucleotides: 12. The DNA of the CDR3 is TGCAGCCTTGTAAGGCGGGGGGGCGAAACAGATACGCAGTATTTT. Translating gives CSLVRRGGETDTQYF.

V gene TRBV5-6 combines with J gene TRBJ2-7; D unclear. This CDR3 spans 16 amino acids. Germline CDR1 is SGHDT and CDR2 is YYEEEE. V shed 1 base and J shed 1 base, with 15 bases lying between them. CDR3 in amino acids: CASSLRVGSLSYEQYF. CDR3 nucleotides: TGTGCCAGCAGCTTGAGAGTCGGTTCACTTTCCTACGAGCAGTACTTC.

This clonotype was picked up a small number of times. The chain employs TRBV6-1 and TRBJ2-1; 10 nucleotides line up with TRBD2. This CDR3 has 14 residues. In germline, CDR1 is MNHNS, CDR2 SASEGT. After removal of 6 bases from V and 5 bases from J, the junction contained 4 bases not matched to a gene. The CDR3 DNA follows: TGTGCCAGCAGATCGAGCGGGGGGGACAATGAGCAGTTCTTC. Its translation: CASRSSGGDNEQFF.

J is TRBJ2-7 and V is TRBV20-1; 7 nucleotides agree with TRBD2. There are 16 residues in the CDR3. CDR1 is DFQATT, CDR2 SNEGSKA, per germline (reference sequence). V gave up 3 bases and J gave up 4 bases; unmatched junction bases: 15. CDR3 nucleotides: TGCAGTGCTAGTGGGGGGAGGGAAGGGAGCATTTACGAGCAGTACTTC. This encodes CSASGGREGSIYEQYF.

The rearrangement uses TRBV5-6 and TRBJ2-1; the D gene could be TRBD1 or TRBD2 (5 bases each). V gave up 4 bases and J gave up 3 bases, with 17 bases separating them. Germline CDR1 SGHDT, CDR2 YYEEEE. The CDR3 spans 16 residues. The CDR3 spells CASSTRGPSIYNEQFF. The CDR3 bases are TGTGCCAGCAGCACCCGGGGCCCAAGTATCTACAATGAGCAGTTCTTC.